The 19 T cell receptor beta chains below all came from one sample that was sequenced in a study of post-analysis software for immune sequencing data. Study-level findings and limits: Compared with controls, patients had more of about 5 TRBV segments, including TRBV5-6, TRBV5-1 and TRBV20-1.

Their specific antigens are unknown. cDNA libraries of TCR beta carried unique molecular identifiers. TCRdb re-called the PCR reads with MiXCR, one entry per CDR3 protein. The sample lists around 710,000 distinct CDR3 sequences, roughly 50% occurring once. The sample was blood. All receptors derive from a girl between 5 and 17 years old with multiple sclerosis.

V is TRBV18 and J is TRBJ1-2; D ambiguous. This CDR3 spans 13 amino acids. Trimming removed 6 bases at V and 3 bases at J, with 11 bases between. Germline V lookup: CDR1 KGHSH, CDR2 LQKENI. DNA of the CDR3: TGTGCCAGCTCCCCGAAAGACCACTATGGCTACACCTTC. Its translation: CASSPKDHYGYTF.

A single count supports this clonotype. The J gene is TRBJ2-1, the V gene TRBV24-1, with D perhaps matching TRBD1 or TRBD2 (5 bases each). Germline V gene data show CDR1 as KGHDR and CDR2 as SFDVKD. V was trimmed by 4 bases and J by 5 bases, leaving 11 bases between them. The CDR3 length is 14 residues. CDR3 sequence reads: CATSDPGPHNEQFF. The CDR3 DNA is TGTGCCACCAGTGACCCGGGACCACACAATGAGCAGTTCTTC.

This chain joins TRBV6-5 and TRBJ2-7; 7 bases map to TRBD2. The J call is doubtful: the DNA matches TRBJ2-5 better. Germline V gene sequence: CDR1 MNHEY, CDR2 SVGAGI. The CDR3 is 13 residues long. The CDR3 loop reads CASRGVSGETQYF. In DNA, the CDR3 is TGTGCCAGCCGAGGGGTTAGCGGGGAGACCCAGTACTTC.

The J gene is TRBJ2-7, the V gene TRBV30; no clear D. The germline V and J ends were trimmed by 2 bases and 0 bases, with 17 bases remaining between them. Germline V gene lookup returns CDR1 GTSNPN and CDR2 SVGIG (reference sequence). The CDR3 sequence is 16 residues long. The CDR3 DNA reads as TGTGCCTGGAGTACGGACCCCGCCTCGAGCTCCTACGAGCAGTACTTC. The encoded protein is CAWSTDPASSSYEQYF.

The V gene is TRBV18, the J gene TRBJ2-7; tentative D call: TRBD1 (6 bases). V lost 4 bases and J 5 bases, leaving 12 bases between the germline ends. This CDR3 has 13 residues. Germline V gene data show CDR1 as KGHSH and CDR2 as LQKENI. The DNA of the CDR3 is TGTGCCAGCTCACTAAAACAGGGCGACGAGCAGTACTTC. Protein product: CASSLKQGDEQYF.

The chain has TRBV28 and TRBJ1-1; 8 nucleotides align to TRBD1. There are 11 residues in the CDR3. Germline loops: CDR1 MDHEN, CDR2 SYDVKM. Trimming took 6 bases from V and 10 from J; bases not matched to a gene: 4. The CDR3 loop is CASSPDRGAFF. The CDR3 region has the DNA TGTGCCAGCAGCCCAGACAGGGGAGCTTTCTTT.

The chain carries TRBV28 and TRBJ2-1; possible D gene TRBD2, 6 bases. The CDR3 loop spans 13 amino acids. Germline CDR1 MDHEN, CDR2 SYDVKM. Trimming removed 6 bases at V and 3 bases at J, with 9 bases between. CDR3 residues: CASSVAVYNEQFF. Written as DNA, the CDR3 is TGTGCCAGCAGCGTAGCGGTCTACAATGAGCAGTTCTTC.

This clonotype has a handful of counts. V is TRBV9 and J is TRBJ2-3; maybe TRBD2 (5 bases). Trimming removed 0 bases from V and 1 base from J, with 12 bases in between. This CDR3 spans 16 amino acids. Per germline, CDR1 SGDLS and CDR2 YYNGEE. This CDR3 is CASSVDSGSGTDTQYF. CDR3 sequence (DNA): TGTGCCAGCAGCGTAGATAGTGGTAGCGGCACAGATACGCAGTATTTT.

This clonotype was observed a few times. This chain joins TRBV3-1 and TRBJ2-1, with TRBD2 as a possible D gene (5 bases). Trimming removed 1 base from V and 6 bases from J, with 10 bases in between. The CDR3 spans 14 residues. Germline V lookup: CDR1 LGHDT, CDR2 YNNKEL (reference sequence). CDR3 sequence reads: CASSQVRGSNEQFF. CDR3 nucleotide sequence: TGTGCCAGCAGCCAAGTAAGAGGGTCCAATGAGCAGTTCTTC.

This clonotype has just a few counts. The genes are TRBV6-5 and TRBJ2-1; no reliable D call. The germline V gene encodes CDR1 MNHEY and CDR2 SVGAGI. The CDR3 has 11 residues. The ends were cut back, 6 bases at V and 6 bases at J, with 6 bases in the middle. Here the CDR3 reads CASRTSNEQFF. DNA of the CDR3: TGTGCCAGCAGGACCTCCAATGAGCAGTTCTTC.

This chain uses TRBV4-2 with TRBJ2-3, with D hard to call. Deletions cut 0 bases from V and 10 bases from J, with 8 bases between. CDR3 length equals 12 residues. The V gene's germline CDR1 is LGHNA and CDR2 YNFKEQ. CDR3 loop: CASSQEWPSQYF. The CDR3 nucleotides are TGTGCCAGCAGCCAAGAATGGCCGTCGCAGTATTTT.

This clonotype was detected a few times. The J gene is TRBJ2-5, the V gene TRBV20-1; 10 nucleotides line up with TRBD1. The germline V gene encodes CDR1 DFQATT and CDR2 SNEGSKA (reference sequence). CDR3 size: 12 residues. The CDR3 DNA is TGCAGACTCGACAGGGGGCGGGAGACCCAGTACTTC. Translation gives CRLDRGRETQYF.

This chain uses TRBV12-3 or TRBV12-4 with TRBJ1-5, with D uncertain. This CDR3 is 15 amino acids long. V lost 1 base and J lost 3, with 10 bases in between. The CDR3 loop is CASSLGLGDNQPQHF. The CDR3 DNA follows: TGTGCCAGCAGTTTAGGACTGGGTGACAATCAGCCCCAGCATTTT.

This clonotype was seen at least ten times. DNA for the CDR3: TGTGCCAGCAGGCGAGGGGAGGCAGATACGCAGTATTTT. It encodes CASRRGEADTQYF. This chain uses TRBV6-6 with TRBJ2-3; D might be TRBD2 (6 bases). The CDR3 loop spans 13 amino acids. Trimming stripped 6 bases from V and 4 bases from J, with 11 bases between. Germline lookup yields CDR1 MNHNY and CDR2 SVGAGI (reference sequence).

This clonotype came up a few times. The chain recombines TRBV7-2 with TRBJ2-7; 9 bases match TRBD2. CDR3 length: 17 residues. The V gene's germline CDR1 is SGHTA and CDR2 FQGNSA. V lost 5 bases, J lost 3 bases, and 14 bases stayed unmatched. The CDR3 region is CASSTSGTSPSHYEQYF. In nucleotides, the CDR3 is TGTGCCAGCAGCACGTCCGGGACTAGCCCCTCCCACTACGAGCAGTACTTC.

V usage is TRBV10-3 and J usage is TRBJ2-3; 10 bases are a match to TRBD2. CDR1 is ENHRY and CDR2 is SYGVKD in the germline V gene. The length of the CDR3 is 14 residues. V trimming: 6 bases; J trimming: 4 bases; junction bases outside the gene matches: 4. This CDR3 reads CAIRPSGSPDTQYF. CDR3 coding DNA: TGTGCCATCAGGCCTAGCGGGAGTCCAGATACGCAGTATTTT.

This rearrangement joins TRBV12-3 or TRBV12-4 to TRBJ2-3; D may be TRBD2 (5 bases). Trimming took off 5 bases at V and 13 bases at J, with 22 bases between the two ends. The CDR3 spans 14 residues. CDR3 loop: CASSLLGGADAEYF. CDR3 nucleotide sequence: TGTGCCAGCAGTCTACTAGGAGGCGCAGATGCGGAGTATTTT.

This clonotype was seen a single time. CDR3 bases: TGTGCCAGCAGCTTAAATTGGAGGGGGGTAACTGACAGTCTGTGGCAAGAGACCCAGTACTTC. Protein product: CASSLNWRGVTDSLWQETQYF. This chain connects TRBV11-2 to TRBJ2-5, with D perhaps TRBD1 or TRBD2 (6 bases each). The ends were cut back, 2 bases at V and 2 bases at J, with 30 bases in the middle. Germline CDR1 SGHAT, CDR2 FQNNGV. The CDR3 is 21 residues long.

V is TRBV5-1 and J is TRBJ2-1; perhaps TRBD2 as D (6 bases). Trimming took 4 bases from V and 2 from J, leaving 10 bases between them. Germline V gene sequence: CDR1 SGHRS, CDR2 YFSETQ. The CDR3 has 14 amino acids. CDR3 sequence (DNA): TGCGCCAGCAGCGGGGGGATCACCTACAATGAGCAGTTCTTC. It yields the protein CASSGGITYNEQFF.